This T cell receptor (beta chain) came from a study of vaccination and CD4 T cells after COVID-19. Sequenced with the Oncomine TCR Beta short-read assay was DNA taken from cultured CD4+ T cells. TCRdb processed the PCR reads anew with MiXCR; each CDR3 protein has one entry. Of about 18,000 distinct CDR3 sequences listed, under 60% are singletons. This clonotype is termed medium-sized. The antigen is unknown. Treatment reported: approximately nine-day PBMC culture with coronavirus spike peptide pools or control peptides (ViraFEST assay). This CDR3 is built from 15 residues. V gave up 6 bases and J gave up 6 bases; unmatched junction bases: 9. Germline CDR1 reads SGHNT; CDR2 reads YENEEA.

The chain combines TRBV11-3 with TRBJ2-2, with 8 bases aligning to TRBD2. The TCR sequence derives from a human donor who had recovered from COVID-19. The sequenced material came from CD4+ T cells from blood, cultured in vitro. Here the CDR3 DNA reads TGTGCCAGCAGTTTGGTGACGGGAGGGTCCGGGGAGCTGTTTTTT. Amino acids: CASSLVTGGSGELFF.